This T cell receptor (beta chain) stems from a study of blood T cells in healthy people across ages. Losses at the gene ends were 8 bases for V and 6 bases for J; bases not matched to a gene: 17. Per the germline V gene, CDR1 is MDHEN and CDR2 is SYDVKM. This CDR3 spans 17 amino acids. Then a second PCR, running roughly 6 to 11 cycles, was carried out with a sample-barcoded 5' primer and a J-beta primer mix. Individual samples furnished no less than 2.5 million CDR3-containing paired-end reads apiece. TCRdb recomputed calls from the 5' RACE reads with MiXCR, one row per CDR3 protein. There are some 760,000 distinct CDR3 sequences in the sample; 20% to 25% occur only once, and under 4.5% lies in the top ten. A further study also used this sample, focusing on T cells of mothers and their children.

The rearrangement joins TRBV28 to TRBJ2-7, with 12 bases fitting TRBD1. Sequenced: blood. This receptor was taken from a boy between 10 and 17 years old in good health. CDR3 DNA: TGTGCCAGCTGCCAAAGTGGGACAGGGGGCTTTGGGTGCGAGCAGTACTTC. Translation: CASCQSGTGGFGCEQYF.